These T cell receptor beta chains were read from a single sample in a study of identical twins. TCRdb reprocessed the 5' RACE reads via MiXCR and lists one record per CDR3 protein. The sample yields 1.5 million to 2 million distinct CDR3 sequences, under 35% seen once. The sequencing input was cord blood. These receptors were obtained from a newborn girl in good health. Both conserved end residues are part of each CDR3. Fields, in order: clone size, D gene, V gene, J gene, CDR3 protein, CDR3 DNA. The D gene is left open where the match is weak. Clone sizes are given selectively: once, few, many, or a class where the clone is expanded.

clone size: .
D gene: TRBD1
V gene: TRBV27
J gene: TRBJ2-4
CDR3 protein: CASGQTGPLNIQYF
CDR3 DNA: TGTGCCAGCGGCCAGACAGGGCCCCTAAACATTCAGTACTTC

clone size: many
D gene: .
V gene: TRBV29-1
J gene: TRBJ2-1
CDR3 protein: CGTLGTEQFF
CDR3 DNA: TGCGGAACCCTGGGGACCGAGCAGTTCTTC

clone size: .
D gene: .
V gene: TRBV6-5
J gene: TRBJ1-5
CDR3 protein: CASSYADRSNIYSNQPQHF
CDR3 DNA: TGTGCCAGCAGTTACGCCGACAGGTCCAACATATATAGCAATCAGCCCCAGCATTTT

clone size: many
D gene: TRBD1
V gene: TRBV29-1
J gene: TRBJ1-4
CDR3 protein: CSVHQGAPNEKLFF
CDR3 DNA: TGCAGCGTGCATCAGGGGGCGCCTAATGAAAAACTGTTTTTT

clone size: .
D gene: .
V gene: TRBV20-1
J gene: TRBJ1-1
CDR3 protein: CSASEVTRNTEAFF
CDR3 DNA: TGCAGTGCTAGCGAAGTCACCCGGAACACTGAAGCTTTCTTT

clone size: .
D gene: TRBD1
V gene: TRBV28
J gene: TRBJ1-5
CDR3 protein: CASSFLDREGQPQHF
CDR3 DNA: TGTGCCAGCAGTTTCCTGGACAGGGAGGGACAGCCCCAGCATTTT

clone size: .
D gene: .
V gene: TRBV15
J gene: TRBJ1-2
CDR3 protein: CATSRQRRGNYGYTF
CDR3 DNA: TGTGCCACCAGCAGACAAAGACGGGGGAACTATGGCTACACCTTC

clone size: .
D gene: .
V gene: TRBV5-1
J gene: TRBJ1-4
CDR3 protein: CASSEGLLATNEKLFF
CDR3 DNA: TGCGCCAGCAGCGAGGGACTACTCGCAACTAATGAAAAACTGTTTTTT

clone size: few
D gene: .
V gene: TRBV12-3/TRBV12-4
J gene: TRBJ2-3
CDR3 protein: CASSLRQATQYF
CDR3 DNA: TGTGCCAGCAGTTTAAGGCAAGCCACGCAGTATTTT

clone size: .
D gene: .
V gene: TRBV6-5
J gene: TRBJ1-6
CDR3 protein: CASSYSRTQLPHF
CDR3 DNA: TGTGCCAGCAGTTACTCCCGGACTCAACTCCCCCACTTT

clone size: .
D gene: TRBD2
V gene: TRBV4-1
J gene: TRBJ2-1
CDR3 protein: CASSHSVLAGEYNEQFF
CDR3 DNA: TGCGCCAGCAGCCATAGCGTACTAGCGGGAGAGTACAATGAGCAGTTCTTC

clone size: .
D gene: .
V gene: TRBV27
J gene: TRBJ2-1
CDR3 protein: CASSLYRDSNSYNEQFF
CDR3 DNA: TGTGCCAGCAGTTTATACCGGGACTCCAACTCCTACAATGAGCAGTTCTTC

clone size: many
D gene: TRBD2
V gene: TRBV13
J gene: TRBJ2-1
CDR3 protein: CASSLWLAGGPGNEQFF
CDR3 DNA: TGTGCCAGCAGCTTATGGCTAGCGGGGGGGCCAGGCAATGAGCAGTTCTTC

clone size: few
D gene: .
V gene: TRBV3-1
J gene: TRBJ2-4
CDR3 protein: CASSQDWVGGAENIQYF
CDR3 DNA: TGTGCCAGCAGCCAAGATTGGGTGGGGGGGGCTGAAAACATTCAGTACTTC

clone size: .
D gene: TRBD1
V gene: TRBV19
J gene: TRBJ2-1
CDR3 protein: CASSIPTGAFSYNEQFF
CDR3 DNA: TGTGCCAGTAGTATCCCAACAGGGGCCTTTTCCTACAATGAGCAGTTCTTC

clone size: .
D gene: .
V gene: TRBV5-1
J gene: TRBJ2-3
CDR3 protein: CASSSLFGGNTDTQYF
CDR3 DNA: TGCGCCAGCAGCTCCCTTTTCGGGGGCAACACAGATACGCAGTATTTT

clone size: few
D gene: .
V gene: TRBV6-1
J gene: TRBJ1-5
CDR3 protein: CASSEKGQISNQPQHF
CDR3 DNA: TGTGCCAGCAGTGAAAAAGGACAGATAAGCAATCAGCCCCAGCATTTT

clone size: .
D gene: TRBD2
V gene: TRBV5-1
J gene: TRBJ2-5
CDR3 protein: CASSSPGLAGVSNEQYF
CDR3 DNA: TGCGCCAGCAGCTCTCCGGGACTAGCGGGAGTAAGTAATGAGCAGTACTTC

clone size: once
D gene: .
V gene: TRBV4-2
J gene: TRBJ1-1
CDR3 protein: CASSQEDRSYTEAFF
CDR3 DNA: TGTGCCAGCAGCCAAGAGGATAGGAGTTACACTGAAGCTTTCTTT

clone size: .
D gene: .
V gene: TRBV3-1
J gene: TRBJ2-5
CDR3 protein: CASSHRIGAQETQYF
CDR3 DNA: TGTGCCAGCAGCCATAGAATTGGGGCCCAAGAGACCCAGTACTTC

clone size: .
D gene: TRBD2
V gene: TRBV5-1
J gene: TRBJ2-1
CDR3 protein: CASSLLLAGGLNNEQFF
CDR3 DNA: TGCGCCAGCAGCTTGCTACTAGCGGGGGGCCTCAACAATGAGCAGTTCTTC

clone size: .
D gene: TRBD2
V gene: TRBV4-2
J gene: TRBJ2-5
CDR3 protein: CASSQATSGYQETQYF
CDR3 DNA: TGTGCCAGCAGCCAAGCGACTAGCGGGTACCAAGAGACCCAGTACTTC

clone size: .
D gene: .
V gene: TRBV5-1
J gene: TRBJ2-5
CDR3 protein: CASSFLASEQYF
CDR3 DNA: TGCGCCAGCAGCTTCCTAGCGAGTGAGCAGTACTTC

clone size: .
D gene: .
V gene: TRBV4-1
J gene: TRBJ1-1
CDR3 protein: CASSQSRGVGTEAFF
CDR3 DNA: TGCGCCAGCAGCCAGTCACGGGGGGTCGGCACTGAAGCTTTCTTT

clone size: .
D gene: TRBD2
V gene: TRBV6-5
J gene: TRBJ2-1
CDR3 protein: CASSSSGRHEQFF
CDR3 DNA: TGTGCCAGCAGTTCAAGCGGGAGACATGAGCAGTTCTTC

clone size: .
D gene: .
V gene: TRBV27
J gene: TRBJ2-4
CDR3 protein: CVSSLSIAKNIQYF
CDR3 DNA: TGTGTCAGCAGTTTATCAATAGCCAAAAACATTCAGTACTTC

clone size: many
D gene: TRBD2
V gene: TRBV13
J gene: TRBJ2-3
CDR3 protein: CASSLVASGTTDTQYF
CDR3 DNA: TGTGCCAGCAGCTTAGTGGCTAGCGGTACCACAGATACGCAGTATTTT

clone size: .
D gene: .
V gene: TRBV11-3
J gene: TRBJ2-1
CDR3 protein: CASSLGRAVANEQFF
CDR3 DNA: TGTGCCAGCAGCTTAGGTAGGGCCGTGGCTAATGAGCAGTTCTTC

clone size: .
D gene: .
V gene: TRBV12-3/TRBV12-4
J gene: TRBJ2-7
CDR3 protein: CASSFRVGAAVNFPHRSYNEQYF
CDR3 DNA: TGTGCCAGCAGTTTTCGTGTAGGTGCGGCAGTCAATTTCCCCCACCGCTCCTACAATGAGCAGTACTTC

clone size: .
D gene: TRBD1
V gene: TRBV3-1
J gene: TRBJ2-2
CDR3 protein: CASSQGGTGITGELFF
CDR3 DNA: TGTGCCAGCAGCCAAGGAGGGACAGGGATCACCGGGGAGCTGTTTTTT

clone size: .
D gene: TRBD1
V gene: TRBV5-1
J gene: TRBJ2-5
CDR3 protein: CASSSDRGGGETQYF
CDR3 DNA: TGCGCCAGCAGCAGTGACAGGGGAGGTGGAGAGACCCAGTACTTC

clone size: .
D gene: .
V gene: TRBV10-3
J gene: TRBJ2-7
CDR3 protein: CAISERGRKSSYEQYF
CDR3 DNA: TGTGCCATCAGTGAACGAGGGAGGAAGAGCTCCTACGAGCAGTACTTC

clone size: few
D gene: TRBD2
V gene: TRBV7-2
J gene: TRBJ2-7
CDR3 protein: CASSLGRGIEQYF
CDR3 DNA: TGTGCCAGCAGCTTAGGGCGGGGGATCGAGCAGTACTTC

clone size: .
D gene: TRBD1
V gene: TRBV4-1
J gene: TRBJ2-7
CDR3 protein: CASSQGWDRTYEQYF
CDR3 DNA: TGCGCCAGCAGCCAAGGTTGGGACAGAACCTACGAGCAGTACTTC

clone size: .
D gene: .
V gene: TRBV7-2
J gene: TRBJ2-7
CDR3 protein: CASSLGFGVLAQYEQYF
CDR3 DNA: TGTGCCAGCAGCTTAGGGTTCGGAGTGCTAGCGCAGTACGAGCAGTACTTC

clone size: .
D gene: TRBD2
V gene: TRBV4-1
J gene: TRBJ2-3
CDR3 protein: CASSPGTSGMSTDTQYF
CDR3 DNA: TGCGCCAGCAGCCCCGGGACTAGCGGGATGAGCACAGATACGCAGTATTTT

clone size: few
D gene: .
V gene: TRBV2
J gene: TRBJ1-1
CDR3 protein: CASSEGGGLTEAFF
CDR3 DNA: TGTGCCAGCAGTGAAGGAGGGGGTCTTACTGAAGCTTTCTTT

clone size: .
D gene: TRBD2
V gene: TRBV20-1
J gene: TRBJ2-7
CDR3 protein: CSATVAGTGYEQYF
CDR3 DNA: TGCAGTGCCACGGTAGCGGGAACCGGGTACGAGCAGTACTTC

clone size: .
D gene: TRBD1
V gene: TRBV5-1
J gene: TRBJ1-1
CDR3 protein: CASRGQGGMNTEAFF
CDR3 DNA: TGCGCCAGCAGGGGACAGGGCGGCATGAACACTGAAGCTTTCTTT

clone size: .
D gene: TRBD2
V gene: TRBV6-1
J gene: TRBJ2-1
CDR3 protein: CASSDGTSMYNEQFF
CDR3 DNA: TGTGCCAGCAGTGACGGGACTAGTATGTACAATGAGCAGTTCTTC

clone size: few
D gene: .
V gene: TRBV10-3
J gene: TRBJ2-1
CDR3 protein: CAISRPNRDNEQFF
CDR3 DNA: TGTGCCATCAGCCGACCGAATAGGGACAATGAGCAGTTCTTC

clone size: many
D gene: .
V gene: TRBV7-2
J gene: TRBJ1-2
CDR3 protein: CASSLAQRAFYYGYTF
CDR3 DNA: TGTGCCAGCAGCTTAGCGCAGAGAGCATTCTACTATGGCTACACCTTC

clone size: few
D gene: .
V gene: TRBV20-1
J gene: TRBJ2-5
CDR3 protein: CSAGNPNPQETQYF
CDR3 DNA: TGCAGTGCTGGAAACCCGAACCCGCAGGAGACCCAGTACTTC

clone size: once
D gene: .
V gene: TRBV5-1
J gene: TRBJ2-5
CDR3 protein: CASTGVAQETQYF
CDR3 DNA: TGCGCCAGCACTGGGGTGGCTCAAGAGACCCAGTACTTC

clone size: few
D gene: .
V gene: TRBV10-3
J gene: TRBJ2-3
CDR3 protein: CAIIERPSTDTQYF
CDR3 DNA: TGTGCCATCATTGAACGGCCCAGCACAGATACGCAGTATTTT

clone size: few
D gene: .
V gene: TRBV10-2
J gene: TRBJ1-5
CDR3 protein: CASSESTGHSNQPQHF
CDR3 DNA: TGCGCCAGCAGTGAGTCGACAGGACATAGCAATCAGCCCCAGCATTTT

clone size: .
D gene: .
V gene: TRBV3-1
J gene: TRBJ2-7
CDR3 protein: CASSQGTRGRWEQYF
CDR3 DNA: TGTGCCAGCAGCCAAGGTACGCGGGGTAGATGGGAGCAGTACTTC

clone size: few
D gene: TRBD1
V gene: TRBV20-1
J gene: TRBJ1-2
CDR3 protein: CSTQQGQGYGYTF
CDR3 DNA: TGCAGTACTCAACAGGGGCAAGGCTATGGCTACACCTTC

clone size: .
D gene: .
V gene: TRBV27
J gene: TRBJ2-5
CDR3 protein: CAGSSPRGGETQYF
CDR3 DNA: TGTGCCGGCAGTTCCCCTAGGGGAGGAGAGACCCAGTACTTC